The 2 T cell receptor beta chains given below trace back to one sample, sequenced in a study of T cells in Graves' hyperthyroidism and ophthalmopathy. Amplified TCR beta CDR3 regions came from RNA transcripts. TCR CDR3 underwent first-round RT-PCR with the HTBI primer set. TCRdb reanalysed the multiplex PCR reads using MiXCR and keeps one entry per CDR3 protein. The repertoire includes some 560,000 distinct CDR3 sequences, around 14% of them detected once, and approximately 7% sits in the top ten. The sequenced material came from blood. The origin of the receptors is a woman in her thirties with Graves' hyperthyroidism.

The rearrangement uses TRBV10-3 and TRBJ2-7; D tentatively reads TRBD1 or TRBD2 (5 bases each). CDR1 and CDR2 (germline): ENHRY, SYGVKD. V lost 11 bases, J lost 2 bases, and 13 bases lay in between. This CDR3 region has 12 residues. Here the CDR3 reads CAAWDLPYEQYF. The CDR3 coding sequence is TGTGCCGCTTGGGACCTTCCCTACGAGCAGTACTTC.

This clonotype was counted a few times. This chain links TRBV19 with TRBJ2-4, with D perhaps TRBD2 (6 bases). The V end lost 5 bases, the J end lost 7 bases, and 12 bases lay between the germline ends. Germline V lookup: CDR1 LNHDA, CDR2 SQIVND (reference sequence). CDR3 length equals 13 residues. The CDR3 here is CASSASDFNIQYF. CDR3 coding DNA: TGTGCCAGTAGTGCTAGCGATTTTAACATTCAGTACTTC.